This TCR beta chain was sequenced during a study of cytomegalovirus exposure and HLA in healthy donors. PCR employed 60 Vbeta and 13 Jbeta primers. The data were produced by immunoSEQ multiplex PCR, yet TCRdb's version contains in-frame clones alone and is incomplete. The sample has about 180,000 clones; 84% are singletons. Findings of the study overall: Later, an analysis found that common viral pathogens appeared to be linked with several of the most significant clusters.

In the case of this clone: The target antigen is unknown.

Germline V gene lookup returns CDR1 SGHRS and CDR2 YFSETQ. This CDR3 has 13 amino acids. V was trimmed by 0 bases and J by 7 bases, leaving 11 bases between them. The chain links TRBV5-1 to TRBJ2-7; D is unclear. The source of this sequence is a girl aged 2 to 10 in good health and CMV-seropositive. The sequencing sample was made of PBMCs. CDR3 sequence: CASSLARVTEQYF. CDR3 DNA: TGCGCCAGCAGCTTGGCTCGAGTAACTGAGCAGTACTTC. The whole variable domain, filled in from reference TRBV5-1 and TRBJ2-7, reads KAGVTQTPRYLIKTRGQQVTLSCSPISGHRSVSWYQQTPGQGLQFLFEYFSETQRNKGNFPGRFSGRQFSNSRSEMNVSTLELGDSALYLCASSLARVTEQYFGPGTRLTVT.